Included here is one TCR beta chain sequence, with context. Regarding time point: after dendritic cell vaccination, including at tumor progression/relapse. The data originate from a study of glioma-infiltrating T cells after dendritic cell vaccination. Germline loops: CDR1 SGHAT, CDR2 FQNNGV. V lost 5 bases, J lost 5 bases, and 10 bases lay in between. This CDR3 is 12 amino acids long. Repertoires were generated with immunoSEQ multiplex PCR, while TCRdb's copy carries only in-frame clones and drops some. This table holds 20,000 or so clones, 89% found once. V usage is TRBV11-2 and J usage is TRBJ2-7; D is ambiguous. Sequencing was performed on blood, taken after dendritic cell vaccination. The source is a human donor with glioblastoma. The CDR3 DNA follows: TGTGCCAGCAGCCCCCCGGTCCACGAGCAGTACTTC. Translating gives CASSPPVHEQYF.